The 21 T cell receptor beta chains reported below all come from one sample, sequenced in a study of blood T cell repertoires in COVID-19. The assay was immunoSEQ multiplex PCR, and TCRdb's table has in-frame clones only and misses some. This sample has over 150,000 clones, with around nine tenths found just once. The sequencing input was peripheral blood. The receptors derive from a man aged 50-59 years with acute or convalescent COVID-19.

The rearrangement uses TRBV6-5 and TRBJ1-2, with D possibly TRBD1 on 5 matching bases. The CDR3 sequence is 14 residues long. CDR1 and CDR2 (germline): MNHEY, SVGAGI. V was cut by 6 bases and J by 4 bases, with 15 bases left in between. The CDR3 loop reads CASRGDGSLYGYTF. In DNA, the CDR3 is TGTGCCAGCAGGGGGGACGGGAGCCTCTATGGCTACACCTTC.

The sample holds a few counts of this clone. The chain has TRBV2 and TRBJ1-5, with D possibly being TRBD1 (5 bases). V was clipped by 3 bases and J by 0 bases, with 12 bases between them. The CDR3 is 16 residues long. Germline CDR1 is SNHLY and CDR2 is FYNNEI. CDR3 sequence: CASSDQGSYSNQPQHF. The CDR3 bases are TGTGCCAGCAGTGATCAGGGCAGCTATAGCAATCAGCCCCAGCATTTT.

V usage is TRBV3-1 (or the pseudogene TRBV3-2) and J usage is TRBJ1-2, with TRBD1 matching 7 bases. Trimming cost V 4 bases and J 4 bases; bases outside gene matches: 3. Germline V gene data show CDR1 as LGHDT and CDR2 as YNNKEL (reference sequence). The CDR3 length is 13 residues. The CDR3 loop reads CASSLGTVYGYTF. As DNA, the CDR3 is TGTGCCAGCAGCCTGGGGACAGTCTATGGCTACACCTTC.

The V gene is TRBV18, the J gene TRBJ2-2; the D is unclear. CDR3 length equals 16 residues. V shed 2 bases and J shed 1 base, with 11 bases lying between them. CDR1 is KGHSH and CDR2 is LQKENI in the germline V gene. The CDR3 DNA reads TGTGCCAGCTCACCATACCTTCCCGGGAACACCGGGGAGCTGTTTTTT. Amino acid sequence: CASSPYLPGNTGELFF.

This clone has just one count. CDR3 nucleotides: TGTGCCAGCAGCTCCGCCCCCCCGGACAGGGGTCGGTACAATGAGCAGTTCTTC. Translated: CASSSAPPDRGRYNEQFF. This chain uses TRBV7-2 with TRBJ2-1; 9 positions match TRBD1. The V and J ends lost 4 bases and 4 bases, in that order; junction bases with no gene match: 14. This CDR3 region has 18 residues. Per the germline V gene, CDR1 is SGHTA and CDR2 is FQGNSA.

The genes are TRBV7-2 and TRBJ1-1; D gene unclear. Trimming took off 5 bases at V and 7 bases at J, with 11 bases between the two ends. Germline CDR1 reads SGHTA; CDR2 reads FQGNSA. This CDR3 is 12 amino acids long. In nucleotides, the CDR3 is TGTGCCAGCAGCAAATCTGGCCGTGAAGCTTTCTTT. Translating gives CASSKSGREAFF.

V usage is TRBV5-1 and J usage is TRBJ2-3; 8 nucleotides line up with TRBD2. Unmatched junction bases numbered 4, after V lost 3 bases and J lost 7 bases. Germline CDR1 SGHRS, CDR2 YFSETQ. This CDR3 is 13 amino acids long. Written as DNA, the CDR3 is TGCGCCAGCAGCTCCGGGGGGGGCAATACGCAGTATTTT. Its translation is CASSSGGGNTQYF.

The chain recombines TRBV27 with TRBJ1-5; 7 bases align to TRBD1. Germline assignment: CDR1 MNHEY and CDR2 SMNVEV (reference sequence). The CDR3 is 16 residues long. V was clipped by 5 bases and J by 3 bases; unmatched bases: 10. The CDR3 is CASSMRDSKFNQPQHF. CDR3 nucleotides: TGTGCCAGCAGTATGAGGGACAGCAAATTCAATCAGCCCCAGCATTTT.

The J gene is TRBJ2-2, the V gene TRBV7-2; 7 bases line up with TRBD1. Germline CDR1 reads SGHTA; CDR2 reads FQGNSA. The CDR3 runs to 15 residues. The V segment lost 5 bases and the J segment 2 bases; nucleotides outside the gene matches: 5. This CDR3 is CASSQYRGNTGELFF. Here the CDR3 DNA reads TGTGCCAGCAGCCAGTACAGGGGTAACACCGGGGAGCTGTTTTTT.

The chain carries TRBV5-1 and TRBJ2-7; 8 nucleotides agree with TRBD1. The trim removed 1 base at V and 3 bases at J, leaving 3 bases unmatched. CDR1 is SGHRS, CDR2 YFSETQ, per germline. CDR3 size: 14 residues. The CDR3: CASSLTTGGYEQYF. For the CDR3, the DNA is TGCGCCAGCAGCTTGACCACAGGGGGCTACGAGCAGTACTTC.

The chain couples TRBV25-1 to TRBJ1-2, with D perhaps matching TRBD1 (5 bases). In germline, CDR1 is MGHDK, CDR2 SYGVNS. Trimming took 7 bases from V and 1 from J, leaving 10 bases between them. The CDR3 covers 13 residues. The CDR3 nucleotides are TGTGCCAGCATCGGGGGAAATAACTATGGCTACACCTTC. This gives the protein CASIGGNNYGYTF.

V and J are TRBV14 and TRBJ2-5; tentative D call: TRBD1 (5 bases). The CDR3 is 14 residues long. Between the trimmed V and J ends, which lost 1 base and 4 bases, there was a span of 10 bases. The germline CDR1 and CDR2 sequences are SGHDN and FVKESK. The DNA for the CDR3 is TGTGCCAGCAGCCAAGCAGGGCTATCAGAGACCCAGTACTTC. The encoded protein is CASSQAGLSETQYF.

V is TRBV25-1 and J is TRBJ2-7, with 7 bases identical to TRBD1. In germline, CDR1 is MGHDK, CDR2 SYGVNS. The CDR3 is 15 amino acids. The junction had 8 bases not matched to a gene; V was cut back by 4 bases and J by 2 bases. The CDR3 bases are TGTGCCAGCAGTGTAAAACGGGACAGCGCCTACGAGCAGTACGTC. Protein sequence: CASSVKRDSAYEQYV.

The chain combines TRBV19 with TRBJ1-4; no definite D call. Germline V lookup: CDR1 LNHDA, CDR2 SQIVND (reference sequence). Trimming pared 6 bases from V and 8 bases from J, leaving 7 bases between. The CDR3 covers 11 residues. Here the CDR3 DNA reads TGTGCCAGTAGAACTGAAGAAAAACTGTTTTTT. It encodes CASRTEEKLFF.

For the CDR3, the DNA is TGTGCCAGCAGCTTAGCAGGGAGGTACGAGCAGTACTTC. It is translated as CASSLAGRYEQYF. V usage is TRBV7-9 and J usage is TRBJ2-7; maybe TRBD2 (6 bases). V was cut by 0 bases and J by 4 bases, with 7 bases left in between. The CDR3 runs to 13 residues. Germline V gene data show CDR1 as SEHNR and CDR2 as FQNEAQ (reference sequence).

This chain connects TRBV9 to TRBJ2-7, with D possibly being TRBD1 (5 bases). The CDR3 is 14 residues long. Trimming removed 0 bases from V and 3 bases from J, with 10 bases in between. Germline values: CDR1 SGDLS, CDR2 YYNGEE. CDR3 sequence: CASSVVRAFYEQYF. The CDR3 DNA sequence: TGTGCCAGCAGCGTAGTCAGGGCATTCTACGAGCAGTACTTC.

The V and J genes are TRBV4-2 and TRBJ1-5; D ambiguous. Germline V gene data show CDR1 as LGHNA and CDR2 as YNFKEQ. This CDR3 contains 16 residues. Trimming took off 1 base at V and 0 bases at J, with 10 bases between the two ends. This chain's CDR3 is CASSQGRDSSNQPQHF. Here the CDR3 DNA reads TGTGCCAGCAGCCAAGGGAGGGATAGTAGCAATCAGCCCCAGCATTTT.

CDR3 DNA sequence: TGTGCCAGCAGCACGCACAGGGGGCCCCTCTATGGCTACACCTTC. It translates to CASSTHRGPLYGYTF. V usage is TRBV11-2 and J usage is TRBJ1-2; 9 bases align to TRBD1. V was clipped by 5 bases and J by 4 bases; unmatched bases: 8. The CDR3 has 15 residues. The germline V gene has CDR1 SGHAT and CDR2 FQNNGV.

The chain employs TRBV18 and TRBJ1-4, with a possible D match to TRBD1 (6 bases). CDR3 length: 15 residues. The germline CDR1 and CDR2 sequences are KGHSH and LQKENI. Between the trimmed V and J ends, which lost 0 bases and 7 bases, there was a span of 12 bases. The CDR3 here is CASSPPQGFVEKLFF. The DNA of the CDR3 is TGTGCCAGCTCACCACCACAGGGTTTCGTTGAAAAACTGTTTTTT.

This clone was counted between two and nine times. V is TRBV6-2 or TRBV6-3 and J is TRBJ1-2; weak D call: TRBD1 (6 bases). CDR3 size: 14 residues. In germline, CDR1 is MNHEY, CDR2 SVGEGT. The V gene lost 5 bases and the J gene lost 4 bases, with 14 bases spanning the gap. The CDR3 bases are TGTGCCAGCAGTCAAGGGACACGGAGCTATGGCTACACCTTC. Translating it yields CASSQGTRSYGYTF.

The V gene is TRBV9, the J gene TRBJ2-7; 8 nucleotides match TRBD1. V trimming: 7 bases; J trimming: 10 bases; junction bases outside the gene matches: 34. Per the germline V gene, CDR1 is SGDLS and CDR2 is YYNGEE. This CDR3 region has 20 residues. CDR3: CASQARTGTPRSRRSRCQYV. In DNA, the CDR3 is TGTGCCAGCCAGGCAAGGACAGGGACGCCCCGATCACGCCGATCTAGGTGCCAGTACGTC.